The 26 T cell receptor beta chains presented below share a single source sample, sequenced in a study of blood T cell repertoires in COVID-19. TCRdb keeps only in-frame clones here, not all; method: immunoSEQ multiplex PCR. The sample has around 130,000 clones; about 89% are singletons. The sequenced sample was peripheral blood. Every receptor here comes from a woman between 55 and 75 years old with acute or convalescent COVID-19.

V usage is TRBV19 and J usage is TRBJ1-5; TRBD1 is a possible D gene (6 bases). Germline CDR1 and CDR2: LNHDA and SQIVND (reference sequence). V lost 4 bases, J lost 0 bases, and 19 bases lay in between. CDR3 length equals 18 residues. The CDR3 DNA sequence: TGTGCCAGTAGTACCAGACAGGCGGGGGGTTATAGCAATCAGCCCCAGCATTTT. This gives the protein CASSTRQAGGYSNQPQHF.

The V and J genes are TRBV19 and TRBJ2-3, with D possibly TRBD2 on 7 matching bases. V dropped 0 bases and J dropped 2 bases, with 21 bases sitting between them. This CDR3 is built from 19 residues. Germline CDR1 reads LNHDA; CDR2 reads SQIVND (reference sequence). The CDR3 coding sequence is TGTGCCAGTAGTATAGAGGGGAGTCGGGGGGCGGCCACCACAGATACGCAGTATTTT. It is translated as CASSIEGSRGAATTDTQYF.

This clone was observed a few times. The rearrangement uses TRBV10-3 and TRBJ1-4, with TRBD1 as a possible D gene (5 bases). Germline V CDR1 and CDR2: ENHRY, SYGVKD. Between the trimmed V and J ends, which lost 10 bases and 4 bases, there was a span of 16 bases. This CDR3 is 14 amino acids long. CDR3 loop: CATAKQDRNEKLFF. In DNA, the CDR3 is TGTGCCACCGCAAAACAGGATCGTAATGAAAAACTGTTTTTT.

V is TRBV6-5 and J is TRBJ1-5; D call uncertain. Trimming took 6 bases from V and 5 from J, leaving 11 bases between them. Germline V gives CDR1 MNHEY, CDR2 SVGAGI. CDR3 size: 13 residues. The CDR3 is CASRGLPHQPQHF. CDR3 sequence (DNA): TGTGCCAGCAGGGGCCTCCCTCATCAGCCCCAGCATTTT.

This clone was counted a single time. V gene TRBV3-1 (or the pseudogene TRBV3-2) combines with J gene TRBJ2-1; 12 nucleotides line up with TRBD2. CDR1 LGHDT and CDR2 YNNKEL come from the germline V gene (reference sequence). V was pared by 6 bases and J by 3 bases, with 12 bases of the junction left unmatched. CDR3 length equals 18 residues. The CDR3 nucleotides are TGTGCCAGCAGGCGGACTAGCGGGACGAACCTCCACTACAATGAGCAGTTCTTC. Translation: CASRRTSGTNLHYNEQFF.

The rearrangement links TRBV28 to TRBJ1-4, with 7 bases lining up with TRBD1. The CDR3 runs 13 residues. With V trimmed by 5 bases and J by 5 bases, 2 bases remained unmatched. Germline CDR1 is MDHEN and CDR2 is SYDVKM. As DNA, the CDR3 is TGTGCCAGCAGTGAACAGGGGAATGAAAAACTGTTTTTT. Residues: CASSEQGNEKLFF.

The genes are TRBV21-1 and TRBJ2-4; TRBD1 reflects the table's D call only, with no check against the DNA. TRBV21-1 is a known pseudogene. The CDR3 spans 15 residues. CDR3: CASSNYRQDQNIQYF. The CDR3 nucleotides are TGTGCCAGCAGCAACTATCGACAGGATCAAAACATTCAGTACTTC.

The rearrangement joins TRBV27 to TRBJ2-5; perhaps TRBD2 as D (9 bases). The CDR3 sequence is 20 residues long. V was clipped by 3 bases and J by 2 bases, with 28 bases between them. Germline V lookup: CDR1 MNHEY, CDR2 SMNVEV (reference sequence). CDR3 region: CASSLTPTGAGGPGQETQYF. CDR3 nucleotides: TGTGCCAGCAGTTTGACTCCGACAGGGGCGGGAGGGCCTGGACAAGAGACCCAGTACTTC.

V usage is TRBV6-2 or TRBV6-3 and J usage is TRBJ2-1, with TRBD2 matching over 8 bases. CDR1 is MNHEY, CDR2 SVGEGT, per germline. This CDR3 spans 15 amino acids. The V gene end was trimmed by 1 base and the J gene end by 9 bases; junction bases not matched to a gene: 8. CDR3 DNA: TGTGCCAGCAGTTACTATGGCCTAGCGGGTAGTGAGCAGTTCTTC. Protein: CASSYYGLAGSEQFF.

The chain has TRBV29-1 and TRBJ1-4; tentatively, D is TRBD1 (6 bases). The length of the CDR3 is 11 residues. Germline loops: CDR1 SQVTM, CDR2 ANQGSEA. V lost 7 bases, J lost 7 bases, and 10 bases lay in between. The DNA for the CDR3 is TGCAGCGCCAACAGGGCTGAAAAACTGTTTTTT. Its protein product is CSANRAEKLFF.

This chain connects TRBV6-2 or TRBV6-3 to TRBJ1-4; D ambiguous. CDR3 length equals 14 residues. Per the germline V gene, CDR1 is MNHEY and CDR2 is SVGEGT. V lost 2 bases and J 6 bases, leaving 10 bases between the germline ends. This CDR3 reads CASSYTRLYEKLFF. The CDR3 DNA reads TGTGCCAGCAGTTACACCAGGTTATATGAAAAACTGTTTTTT.

The rearrangement uses TRBV11-2 and TRBJ2-2, with a tentative D call TRBD1 (6 bases). The CDR3 loop spans 15 amino acids. Germline CDR1 is SGHAT and CDR2 is FQNNGV. Trimming pared 4 bases from V and 6 bases from J, leaving 15 bases between. CDR3 in amino acids: CASSYRQVGAGELFF. CDR3 coding DNA: TGTGCCAGCAGCTACCGACAGGTCGGGGCCGGGGAGCTGTTTTTT.

V is TRBV9 and J is TRBJ2-3; 9 bases match TRBD2. The CDR3 sequence is 19 residues long. Germline values: CDR1 SGDLS, CDR2 YYNGEE. V lost 4 bases and J lost 4; bases outside the gene matches: 19. The CDR3 spells CASSTRPLVSGSGADTQYF. CDR3 sequence (DNA): TGTGCCAGCAGCACTCGACCCCTCGTTAGCGGGAGCGGTGCAGATACGCAGTATTTT.

The table lists this clone with a count of one. This chain uses TRBV5-4 with TRBJ2-7, with a weak D call TRBD2 (5 bases). The length of the CDR3 is 14 residues. V lost 4 bases and J 2 bases, leaving 13 bases between the germline ends. The germline V gene has CDR1 SGHNT and CDR2 YYREEE (reference sequence). CDR3 region: CASSRGFTTYEQYF. The DNA of the CDR3 is TGTGCCAGCAGCCGCGGGTTTACGACCTACGAGCAGTACTTC.

This clone occurred once. Here the CDR3 DNA reads TGTGCCAGCAGCTTAAGGGACACCATGAACACTGAAGCTTTCTTT. It yields the protein CASSLRDTMNTEAFF. The rearrangement joins TRBV11-1 to TRBJ1-1, with D possibly TRBD1 on 6 matching bases. The CDR3 runs to 15 residues. The V gene lost 2 bases and the J gene lost 0 bases, with 10 bases spanning the gap. The germline V gene encodes CDR1 SGHAT and CDR2 FQDESV (reference sequence). The complete variable domain, with remaining parts taken from reference TRBV11-1 and TRBJ1-1, reads EAEVAQSPRYKITEKSQAVAFWCDPISGHATLYWYRQILGQGPELLVQFQDESVVDDSQLPKDRFSAERLKGVDSTLKIQPAELGDSAMYLCASSLRDTMNTEAFFGQGTRLTVV.

J is TRBJ1-2 and V is TRBV5-1; D possibly corresponds to TRBD1 (6 bases). V dropped 2 bases and J dropped 8 bases, with 16 bases sitting between them. The CDR3 is 14 amino acids. Germline V gene data show CDR1 as SGHRS and CDR2 as YFSETQ. The CDR3 sequence: CASSFLGAGEGYTF. The CDR3 region has the DNA TGCGCCAGCAGCTTCCTGGGCGCAGGGGAAGGCTACACCTTC.

The table lists this clone with a few counts. V gene TRBV29-1 combines with J gene TRBJ1-5; D is uncertain. Germline lookup yields CDR1 SQVTM and CDR2 ANQGSEA. Between the trimmed V and J ends, which lost 6 bases and 2 bases, there was a span of 17 bases. This CDR3 has 15 amino acids. The CDR3: CSVAVGDLRNQPQHF. CDR3 DNA: TGCAGCGTGGCAGTCGGGGATTTGCGCAATCAGCCCCAGCATTTT.

V usage is TRBV30 and J usage is TRBJ2-3, with D possibly TRBD1 on 5 matching bases. Trimming pared 3 bases from V and 1 base from J, leaving 14 bases between. The CDR3 loop spans 15 amino acids. CDR1 GTSNPN and CDR2 SVGIG come from the germline V gene (reference sequence). Here the CDR3 DNA reads TGTGCCTGGAGAAGTTTAGGGGCCGGCACAGATACGCAGTATTTT. It is translated as CAWRSLGAGTDTQYF.

The chain combines TRBV5-1 with TRBJ1-1; no reliable D call. The CDR3 extends over 15 amino acids. Looked up from germline, CDR1 is SGHRS and CDR2 is YFSETQ. Deletions cut 7 bases from V and 0 bases from J, with 16 bases between. The CDR3 bases are TGCGCCAGCTCGATTGTCGGAACTATGAACACTGAAGCTTTCTTT. Residues: CASSIVGTMNTEAFF.

This chain uses TRBV7-2 with TRBJ2-3, with 8 bases that match TRBD2. V was clipped by 1 base and J by 4 bases; unmatched bases: 7. CDR3 length: 16 amino acids. Germline V lookup: CDR1 SGHTA, CDR2 FQGNSA. The CDR3 DNA follows: TGTGCCAGCAGCTTAGGCCCGGGGCGGGGGGCAGATACGCAGTATTTT. Translating gives CASSLGPGRGADTQYF.

The CDR3 DNA reads TGTGCCAGCAGCCCTAAGACAGGGGGGAATGAAAAACTGTTTTTT. It encodes CASSPKTGGNEKLFF. J is TRBJ1-4 and V is TRBV6-6, with 9 bases that match TRBD1. The V gene's germline CDR1 is MNHNY and CDR2 SVGAGI (reference sequence). The CDR3 sequence is 15 residues long. The ends lost 6 bases at V and 5 bases at J; junction bases unmatched: 7.

This chain connects TRBV27 to TRBJ2-7; D may be TRBD1 (6 bases). This CDR3 spans 13 amino acids. Germline V CDR1 and CDR2: MNHEY, SMNVEV (reference sequence). The germline V and J ends were trimmed by 0 bases and 5 bases, with 8 bases remaining between them. CDR3 coding DNA: TGTGCCAGCAGTTTATCAGGGGGACACGAGCAGTACTTC. Protein: CASSLSGGHEQYF.

V is TRBV18 and J is TRBJ2-6; no clear D. The V end lost 2 bases, the J end lost 3 bases, and 5 bases lay between the germline ends. Germline V gene data show CDR1 as KGHSH and CDR2 as LQKENI. This CDR3 region has 14 residues. The CDR3 sequence: CASSPDFGANVLTF. The CDR3, as DNA: TGTGCCAGCTCACCAGACTTTGGGGCCAACGTCCTGACTTTC.

The rearrangement joins TRBV5-8 to TRBJ2-1; maybe TRBD2 (6 bases). The V gene lost 6 bases and the J gene lost 0 bases, with 13 bases spanning the gap. This CDR3 comprises 15 residues. Germline values: CDR1 SGHTS, CDR2 YDEGEE. CDR3 protein: CASNGGGPSYNEQFF. The CDR3 nucleotides read TGTGCCAGCAATGGGGGAGGTCCCTCCTACAATGAGCAGTTCTTC.

This chain connects TRBV7-9 to TRBJ1-1; D uncertain. The CDR3 spans 12 residues. V was trimmed by 7 bases and J by 0 bases, leaving 6 bases between them. From germline, CDR1 is SEHNR and CDR2 FQNEAQ (reference sequence). The CDR3 DNA reads TGTGCCAGCAATGCAGTGAACACTGAAGCTTTCTTT. Encoded protein: CASNAVNTEAFF.

This chain links TRBV7-3 with TRBJ2-1; a weak D match, TRBD2 (5 bases). The CDR3 consists of 19 residues. Trimming left V 6 bases short and J 4 bases short, with 28 bases between. In germline, CDR1 is SGHTA, CDR2 FQGTGA. CDR3 residues: CASSILATIPTTQYNEQFF. The CDR3 nucleotides read TGTGCCAGCAGTATCCTAGCTACAATACCGACAACGCAATACAATGAGCAGTTCTTC.